Each of the 7 T cell receptor beta chains below was sequenced from the same sample in a study of blood T cell repertoires in COVID-19. Some clones are missing from TCRdb's copy, which holds only in-frame ones; the method was immunoSEQ multiplex PCR. The top ten hold roughly 0.89% of the sample, which has some 120,000 clones, around four fifths seen once. Sequencing used peripheral blood. Every receptor here comes from a woman between 70 and 85 years old with acute or convalescent COVID-19.

This clone came up once. The chain joins TRBV6-6 to TRBJ2-2; the D is unclear. V lost 7 bases to trimming and J lost 2 bases, with 17 bases between them. The CDR3 is 16 amino acids. The germline CDR1 and CDR2 sequences are MNHNY and SVGAGI (reference sequence). The CDR3 DNA reads TGTGCCAGCATCCACAGAGAGAATCCAAACACCGGGGAGCTGTTTTTT. Protein product: CASIHRENPNTGELFF.

V is TRBV5-6 and J is TRBJ1-1, with D uncertain. Trimming took off 0 bases at V and 7 bases at J, with 7 bases between the two ends. Germline CDR1 and CDR2: SGHDT and YYEEEE. The CDR3 consists of 12 residues. The chain's CDR3 is CASSLERDEAFF. CDR3 bases: TGTGCCAGCAGCTTGGAGAGGGATGAAGCTTTCTTT.

The chain is built from TRBV7-8 and TRBJ1-2; TRBD1 agrees at 10 bases. This CDR3 is 15 amino acids long. Germline V gene lookup returns CDR1 SGHVS and CDR2 FQNEAQ. V trimming: 5 bases; J trimming: 2 bases; junction bases outside the gene matches: 5. CDR3 in DNA: TGTGCCAGCAGCGCACGACAGGGGGCAAACTATGGCTACACCTTC. Residues: CASSARQGANYGYTF.

The chain employs TRBV30 and TRBJ1-4; D remains unclear. Germline V gives CDR1 GTSNPN, CDR2 SVGIG (reference sequence). The CDR3 has 13 residues. V lost 0 bases, J lost 3 bases, and 5 bases lay in between. The CDR3 DNA is TGTGCCTGGAGTGTCCACTCTAATGAAAAACTGTTTTTT. This gives the protein CAWSVHSNEKLFF.

This chain connects TRBV12-3 or TRBV12-4 to TRBJ1-1; D call uncertain. The CDR3 totals 11 residues. The V end lost 6 bases, the J end lost 8 bases, and 10 bases lay between the germline ends. The CDR3 DNA reads TGTGCCAGCAGCTCCGGGTACGAAGCTTTCTTT. Translated: CASSSGYEAFF.

This clone showed up just a few times. This sequence joins TRBV4-2 and TRBJ1-3; the match to TRBD1 covers 7 bases. This CDR3 has 18 residues. J was trimmed by 1 base and V by 0 bases; bases with no gene match: 9. From germline, CDR1 is LGHNA and CDR2 YNFKEQ. The CDR3 protein is CASSQDEGGWGSGNTIYF. CDR3 in DNA: TGTGCCAGCAGCCAAGATGAAGGGGGCTGGGGTTCTGGAAACACCATATATTTT.

The rearrangement joins TRBV11-2 to TRBJ2-1, with 7 bases lining up with TRBD1. In germline, CDR1 is SGHAT, CDR2 FQNNGV. The V gene end was trimmed by 4 bases and the J gene end by 5 bases; junction bases not matched to a gene: 8. This CDR3 has 15 amino acids. Here the CDR3 reads CASSSEGTANNEQFF. The CDR3 nucleotides read TGTGCCAGCAGCTCTGAAGGGACAGCAAACAATGAGCAGTTCTTC. The full variable domain, in which reference TRBV11-2 and TRBJ2-1 provide the parts outside the CDR3, is EAGVAQSPRYKIIEKRQSVAFWCNPISGHATLYWYQQILGQGPKLLIQFQNNGVVDDSQLPKDRFSAERLKGVDSTLKIQPAKLEDSAVYLCASSSEGTANNEQFFGPGTRLTVL.